The T cell receptor (beta chain) described here comes from a study of T cell changes during pregnancy in multiple sclerosis. Sequencing used immunoSEQ multiplex PCR; TCRdb keeps in-frame clones, though not all of them. The sample includes 35,000 to 50,000 clones, roughly nine tenths seen only once; the top ten take around 0.5%. The V gene's germline CDR1 is SGHTS and CDR2 YDEGEE. With 1 base clipped from V and 1 base from J, the junction kept 0 bases outside the gene matches. The CDR3 loop spans 14 amino acids. This chain uses TRBV5-8 with TRBJ1-1; 8 bases agree with TRBD1. The sequence derives from a female donor in good health, enrolled as a control in a pregnancy study. Sequenced here: CD4+ T cells from peripheral blood mononuclear cells, sampled in the third trimester of pregnancy. The CDR3 coding sequence is TGTGCCAGCAGCTTGACAGGGGGGAACACTGAAGCTTTCTTT. This codes for CASSLTGGNTEAFF. Using reference TRBV5-8 and TRBJ1-1 for the parts outside the CDR3, the full variable domain is EAGVTQSPTHLIKTRGQQATLRCSPISGHTSVYWYQQALGLGLQFLLWYDEGEERNRGNFPPRFSGRQFPNYSSELNVNALELEDSALYLCASSLTGGNTEAFFGQGTRLTVV.